This TCR beta chain was captured by sequencing in a study of T cell responses to AZD1222 COVID-19 vaccine. As to this clone: The target antigen is unknown.

Assay used: immunoSEQ multiplex PCR; TCRdb lists only in-frame clones, some missing. The table lists around 270,000 clones, 94% of them singletons. Study-level points and caveats: Repertoire collection took place solely once the T cell response had peaked. Females outnumbered males among donors, who were mostly white British; clonal diversity was possibly underestimated. The CD4 TCRs associated with vaccination extended across spike and predominated at 160-218 and 743-854. Increased Spike-specific TCR breadth and depth were observed after two AZD1222 doses.

The CDR3 contains 15 residues. Germline lookup yields CDR1 SGHNT and CDR2 YENEEA. The V end was cut by 2 bases, the J end by 7 bases, with 15 bases between. This specimen was peripheral blood, taken 28 days after the second AZD1222 dose. J is TRBJ2-1 and V is TRBV11-3; a possible D gene is TRBD1 (5 bases). The receptor's source is an adult who received the AZD1222 COVID-19 vaccine. The CDR3 sequence: CASSLTYGAKNEQFF. In DNA, the CDR3 is TGTGCCAGCAGCTTAACCTATGGGGCAAAAAATGAGCAGTTCTTC.